The next 24 T cell receptor beta chains were all read from a single sample in a study of blood T cell repertoires in COVID-19. Data came from immunoSEQ multiplex PCR; TCRdb stores just in-frame clones and leaves some out. Of 250,000 to 350,000 clones in the sample, around 85% were seen once. The sequenced material came from PBMCs or T cells enriched from blood (not recorded which). These receptors originate from a woman aged 45-65 years who had recovered from COVID-19.

The gene calls are TRBV15 and TRBJ2-1; a possible D gene is TRBD2 (6 bases). Germline loops: CDR1 LNHNV, CDR2 YYDKDF (reference sequence). The CDR3 spans 14 residues. V lost 6 bases to trimming and J lost 7 bases, with 16 bases between them. Written as DNA, the CDR3 is TGTGCCACCAGGGACGCGGCGGGGCGTAATGAGCAGTTCTTC. Protein: CATRDAAGRNEQFF. Complete variable domain (other parts from reference TRBV15 and TRBJ2-1): DAMVIQNPRYQVTQFGKPVTLSCSQTLNHNVMYWYQQKSSQAPKLLFHYYDKDFNNEADTPDNFQSRRPNTSFCFLDIRSPGLGDTAMYLCATRDAAGRNEQFFGPGTRLTVL.

This clone was seen just once. The V and J genes are TRBV4-3 and TRBJ2-7; 8 bases are shared with TRBD2. Germline V gene sequence: CDR1 LGHNA, CDR2 YSLEER. The CDR3 consists of 18 residues. V trimming: 2 bases; J trimming: 2 bases; junction bases outside the gene matches: 14. The CDR3 nucleotides read TGCGCCAGCAGCCAACAAATCCGGGGACTAGGAATGCCCTACGAGCAGTACTTC. It is translated as CASSQQIRGLGMPYEQYF.

This clone occurred a few times. This chain joins TRBV6-5 and TRBJ2-7; D is unresolved. Per the germline V gene, CDR1 is MNHEY and CDR2 is SVGAGI. Trimming removed 8 bases from V and 5 bases from J, with 16 bases in between. CDR3 length: 13 amino acids. CDR3 in amino acids: CASSSFSENEQYF. CDR3 DNA sequence: TGTGCCAGCTCTTCATTTTCGGAGAACGAGCAGTACTTC.

The J gene is TRBJ1-6, the V gene TRBV3-1 (or the pseudogene TRBV3-2); D is undetermined. Looked up from germline, CDR1 is LGHDT and CDR2 is YNNKEL (reference sequence). With 5 bases removed from V and 7 bases from J, the gap between germline ends came to 9 bases. This CDR3 contains 13 residues. The CDR3 reads CASSFDGNSPLHF. DNA for the CDR3: TGTGCCAGCAGCTTCGACGGGAATTCACCCCTCCACTTT.

The J gene is TRBJ2-5, the V gene TRBV19; possibly TRBD1 for D (6 bases). Trimming pared 4 bases from V and 1 base from J, leaving 10 bases between. The CDR3 runs to 14 residues. Germline CDR1 is LNHDA and CDR2 is SQIVND (reference sequence). The CDR3 sequence: CASSTRQAQETQYF. Here the CDR3 DNA reads TGTGCCAGTAGTACTCGACAGGCCCAAGAGACCCAGTACTTC.

V is TRBV6-5 and J is TRBJ1-4; TRBD1 is a possible D gene (5 bases). CDR1 MNHEY and CDR2 SVGAGI come from the germline V gene. The CDR3 has 14 amino acids. Trimming removed 6 bases from V and 3 bases from J, with 11 bases in between. The CDR3 sequence is CASRKGTANEKLFF. Here the CDR3 DNA reads TGTGCCAGCAGAAAGGGGACTGCTAATGAAAAACTGTTTTTT.

This chain connects TRBV18 to TRBJ2-5, with 8 bases identical to TRBD1. J gave up 2 bases and V 1 base, and 9 bases lay outside the gene matches. CDR1 and CDR2 (germline): KGHSH, LQKENI. The CDR3 covers 17 residues. The CDR3 sequence: CASSPQPGGHPQETQYF. In DNA, the CDR3 is TGTGCCAGCTCACCACAGCCAGGGGGCCACCCTCAAGAGACCCAGTACTTC. Drawing the rest from reference TRBV18 and TRBJ2-5, the complete variable domain is NAGVMQNPRHLVRRRGQEARLRCSPMKGHSHVYWYRQLPEEGLKFMVYLQKENIIDESGMPKERFSAEFPKEGPSILRIQQVVRGDSAAYFCASSPQPGGHPQETQYFGPGTRLLVL.

This clone was picked up a small number of times. The chain combines TRBV27 with TRBJ1-5, with a possible D match to TRBD1 (5 bases). V was pared by 7 bases and J by 3 bases, with 25 bases between. The germline gives CDR1 MNHEY, CDR2 SMNVEV (reference sequence). The CDR3 sequence is 18 residues long. CDR3 amino acids: CASNPLSVGGVNNQPQHF. The CDR3 nucleotides are TGTGCCAGCAATCCCCTATCGGTTGGAGGGGTCAACAATCAGCCCCAGCATTTT.

This clone was detected a few times. The V and J genes are TRBV11-3 and TRBJ2-3; no clear D. The CDR3 extends over 15 amino acids. V was trimmed by 1 base and J by 8 bases, leaving 16 bases between them. CDR1 is SGHNT and CDR2 is YENEEA in the germline V gene. CDR3 coding DNA: TGTGCCAGCAGCTTAGGCACAGCCCAAGAGTCTACGCAGTATTTT. Translated, it gives CASSLGTAQESTQYF.

This chain links TRBV3-1 (or the pseudogene TRBV3-2) with TRBJ1-1; TRBD1 is a possible D gene (6 bases). Germline values: CDR1 LGHDT, CDR2 YNNKEL (reference sequence). This CDR3 spans 13 amino acids. V was trimmed by 6 bases and J by 6 bases, leaving 14 bases between them. The CDR3 loop reads CASSEIRGAEAFF. DNA of the CDR3: TGTGCCAGCAGTGAAATCAGGGGAGCTGAAGCTTTCTTT.

This chain links TRBV18 with TRBJ1-3, with D perhaps TRBD1 (5 bases). V was trimmed by 3 bases and J by 0 bases, leaving 12 bases between them. This CDR3 has 16 residues. Germline V gene sequence: CDR1 KGHSH, CDR2 LQKENI. The CDR3 sequence is CASSPGRGYSGNTIYF. The CDR3, as DNA: TGTGCCAGCTCACCGGGGCGCGGCTACTCTGGAAACACCATATATTTT.

The rearrangement joins TRBV5-1 to TRBJ2-7, with 11 positions matching TRBD2. V shed 7 bases and J 4 bases; nucleotides not matched to a gene: 7. Per germline, CDR1 SGHRS and CDR2 YFSETQ. There are 14 residues in the CDR3. The CDR3 nucleotides are TGCGCCAGCCGACTGACTAGCGGGAAATACGAGCAGTACTTC. Translation gives CASRLTSGKYEQYF.

The V gene is TRBV5-1, the J gene TRBJ2-7; 9 bases fit TRBD1. CDR1 and CDR2 (germline): SGHRS, YFSETQ. With 4 bases clipped from V and 4 bases from J, the junction kept 9 bases outside the gene matches. The CDR3 length is 15 residues. The CDR3 protein is CASSQEDRGPYEQYF. CDR3 coding DNA: TGCGCCAGCAGCCAGGAGGACAGGGGCCCGTACGAGCAGTACTTC.

This chain connects TRBV3-1 (or the pseudogene TRBV3-2) to TRBJ1-3; a weak D match, TRBD1 (5 bases). Trimming pared 4 bases from V and 7 bases from J, leaving 14 bases between. There are 14 residues in the CDR3. Germline V gene lookup returns CDR1 LGHDT and CDR2 YNNKEL (reference sequence). The CDR3 is CASSRGRAQNTIYF. CDR3 DNA sequence: TGTGCCAGCAGCCGGGGGAGGGCACAGAACACCATATATTTT.

This sequence joins TRBV12-3 or TRBV12-4 and TRBJ1-2, with TRBD1 identical over 7 bases. V shed 6 bases and J 7 bases; nucleotides not matched to a gene: 8. The CDR3 loop spans 13 amino acids. CDR3 loop: CASRKGAWGGYTF. CDR3 in DNA: TGTGCCAGCAGGAAGGGGGCATGGGGTGGCTACACCTTC.

V usage is TRBV6-5 and J usage is TRBJ2-7; no firm D call. V was pared by 2 bases and J by 0 bases, with 11 bases between. Germline-derived CDR1 and CDR2 are MNHEY and SVGAGI. This CDR3 comprises 15 residues. The CDR3 sequence: CASSYRQSGSYEQYF. The CDR3 DNA reads as TGTGCCAGCAGTTACCGTCAGTCAGGCTCCTACGAGCAGTACTTC.

As for this clone: Other DNA sequences from this sample encode an identical CDR3 as well. The chain recombines TRBV18 with TRBJ2-3; 8 bases line up with TRBD1. This CDR3 region has 15 residues. Trimming at V came to 4 bases and at J to 1 base, leaving 4 bases not matched to a gene. CDR1 is KGHSH and CDR2 is LQKENI in the germline V gene. In DNA form, the CDR3 reads TGTGCCAGCTCACTACGACAGGGGCGCACAGATACGCAGTATTTT. As protein: CASSLRQGRTDTQYF.

The table lists this clone with many counts. This chain uses TRBV29-1 with TRBJ2-5; the match to TRBD1 covers 9 bases. This CDR3 is 14 amino acids long. Germline V CDR1 and CDR2: SQVTM, ANQGSEA. With 6 bases clipped from V and 4 bases from J, the junction kept 9 bases outside the gene matches. The CDR3 coding sequence is TGCAGCGTACAAAACAGGGGGCGAGGAGAGACCCAGTACTTC. Amino acids: CSVQNRGRGETQYF.

In this sample, this clone turned up once. This chain joins TRBV9 and TRBJ1-3, with 9 positions matching TRBD1. CDR3 length: 16 residues. Germline V gene lookup returns CDR1 SGDLS and CDR2 YYNGEE. V dropped 4 bases and J dropped 1; count of bases not matched to a gene: 6. The CDR3 protein is CASSRYGTGSGNTIYF. CDR3 bases: TGTGCCAGCAGCAGATACGGGACAGGGTCTGGAAACACCATATATTTT.

The rearrangement uses TRBV18 and TRBJ2-7; TRBD1 matches at 7 bases. V was clipped by 0 bases and J by 2 bases; unmatched bases: 4. In germline, CDR1 is KGHSH, CDR2 LQKENI. The CDR3 consists of 15 residues. For the CDR3, the DNA is TGTGCCAGCTCACCACCAAGGACAGGCGCCTACGAGCAGTACTTC. Protein product: CASSPPRTGAYEQYF.

V is TRBV18 and J is TRBJ2-7; 7 bases align to TRBD2. The CDR3 totals 15 residues. J was trimmed by 1 base and V by 2 bases; bases with no gene match: 5. Germline values: CDR1 KGHSH, CDR2 LQKENI. CDR3 in DNA: TGTGCCAGCTCACCAGGGACTAAAAAATCCTACGAGCAGTACTTC. This gives the protein CASSPGTKKSYEQYF.

The gene calls are TRBV19 and TRBJ1-1; 7 bases are shared with TRBD1. From germline, CDR1 is LNHDA and CDR2 SQIVND (reference sequence). The CDR3 totals 14 residues. V was clipped by 7 bases and J by 0 bases; unmatched bases: 5. The chain's CDR3 is CASTRGTVNTEAFF. Here the CDR3 DNA reads TGTGCCAGTACCAGGGGGACAGTGAACACTGAAGCTTTCTTT.

The rearrangement uses TRBV5-1 and TRBJ1-1; 8 nucleotides line up with TRBD1. Germline loops: CDR1 SGHRS, CDR2 YFSETQ. The CDR3 covers 15 residues. Trimming at V came to 4 bases and at J to 3 bases, leaving 8 bases not matched to a gene. This CDR3 reads CASSVRQGKDTEAFF. The CDR3 DNA follows: TGCGCCAGCAGCGTTAGACAGGGGAAGGACACTGAAGCTTTCTTT.

The chain joins TRBV9 to TRBJ1-2, with TRBD1 as a possible D gene (6 bases). The V end was cut by 3 bases, the J end by 4 bases, with 13 bases between. Germline loops: CDR1 SGDLS, CDR2 YYNGEE. The CDR3 covers 14 residues. The CDR3 sequence: CASSARDTRYGYTF. In DNA, the CDR3 is TGTGCCAGCAGCGCGAGGGACACCCGCTATGGCTACACCTTC.